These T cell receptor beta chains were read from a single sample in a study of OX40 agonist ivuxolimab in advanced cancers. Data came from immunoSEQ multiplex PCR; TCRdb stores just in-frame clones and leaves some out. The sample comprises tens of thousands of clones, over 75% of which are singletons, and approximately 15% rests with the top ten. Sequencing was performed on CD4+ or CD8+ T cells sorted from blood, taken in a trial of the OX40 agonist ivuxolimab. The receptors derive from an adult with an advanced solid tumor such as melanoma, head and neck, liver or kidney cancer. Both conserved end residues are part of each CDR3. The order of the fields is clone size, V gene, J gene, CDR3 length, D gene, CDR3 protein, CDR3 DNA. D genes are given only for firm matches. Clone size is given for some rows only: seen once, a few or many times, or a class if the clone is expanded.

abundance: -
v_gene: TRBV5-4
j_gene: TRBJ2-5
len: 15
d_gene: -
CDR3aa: CASSLVWSPQETQYF
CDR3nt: TGTGCCAGCAGCTTGGTTTGGAGCCCGCAAGAGACCCAGTACTTC

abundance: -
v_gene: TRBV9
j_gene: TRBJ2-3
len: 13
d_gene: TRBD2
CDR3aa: CASSVGGGDTQYF
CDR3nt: TGTGCCAGCAGCGTAGGCGGGGGTGATACGCAGTATTTT

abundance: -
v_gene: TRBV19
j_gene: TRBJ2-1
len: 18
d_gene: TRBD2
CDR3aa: CASSARVTSGGPYNEQFF
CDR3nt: TGTGCCAGTTCGGCCCGGGTGACTAGCGGGGGACCTTACAATGAGCAGTTCTTC

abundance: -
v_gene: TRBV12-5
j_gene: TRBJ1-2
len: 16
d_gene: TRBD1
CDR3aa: CASGLAPGGWNYGYTF
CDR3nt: TGTGCTAGTGGTTTGGCCCCAGGGGGCTGGAACTATGGCTACACCTTC

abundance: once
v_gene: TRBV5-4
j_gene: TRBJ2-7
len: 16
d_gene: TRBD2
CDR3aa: CASSATAGVLPYEQYF
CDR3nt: TGTGCCAGCAGCGCGACAGCGGGGGTCCTTCCCTACGAGCAGTACTTC

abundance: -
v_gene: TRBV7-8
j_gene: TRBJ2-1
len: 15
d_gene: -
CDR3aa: CASSWVGQADNEQFF
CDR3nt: TGTGCCAGCAGCTGGGTCGGGCAGGCGGACAATGAGCAGTTCTTC

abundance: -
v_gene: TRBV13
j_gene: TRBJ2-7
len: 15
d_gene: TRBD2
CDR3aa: CASRTAAGGGREQYF
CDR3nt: TGTGCCAGCAGAACGGCTGCGGGAGGGGGGCGCGAGCAGTACTTC

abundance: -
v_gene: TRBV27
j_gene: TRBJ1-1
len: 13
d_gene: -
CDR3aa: CASSLYANTEAFF
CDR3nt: TGTGCCAGCAGTTTATACGCGAACACTGAAGCTTTCTTT

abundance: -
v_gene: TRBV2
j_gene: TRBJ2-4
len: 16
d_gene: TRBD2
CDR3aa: CASSEWGRVAKNIQYF
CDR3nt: TGTGCCAGCAGTGAGTGGGGGAGGGTAGCCAAAAACATTCAGTACTTC

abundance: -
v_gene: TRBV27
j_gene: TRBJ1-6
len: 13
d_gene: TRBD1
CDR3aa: CASKGQALVALHF
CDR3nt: TGTGCCAGCAAGGGACAGGCCCTTGTGGCCCTCCACTTT

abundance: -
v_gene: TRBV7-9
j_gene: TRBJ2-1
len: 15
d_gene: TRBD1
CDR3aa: CASSSGTDSYNEQFF
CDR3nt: TGTGCCAGCAGCTCCGGGACAGATTCCTACAATGAGCAGTTCTTC

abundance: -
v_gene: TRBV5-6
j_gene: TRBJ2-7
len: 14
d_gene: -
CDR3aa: CASSPGQDHYEQYF
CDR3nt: TGTGCCAGCAGCCCGGGGCAGGATCACTACGAGCAGTACTTC

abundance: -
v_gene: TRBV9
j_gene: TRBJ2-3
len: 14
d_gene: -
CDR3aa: CASSGSGSTDTQYF
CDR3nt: TGTGCCAGCAGCGGAAGCGGGAGCACAGATACGCAGTATTTT

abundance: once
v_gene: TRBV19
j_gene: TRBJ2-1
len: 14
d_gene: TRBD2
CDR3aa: CASSISGANNEQFF
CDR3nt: TGTGCCAGTAGTATAAGCGGGGCTAACAATGAGCAGTTCTTC

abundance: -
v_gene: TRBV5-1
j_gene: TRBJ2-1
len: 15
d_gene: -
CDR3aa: CASSGNPSSYNEQFF
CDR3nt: TGCGCCAGCAGTGGCAATCCGAGCTCCTACAATGAGCAGTTCTTC

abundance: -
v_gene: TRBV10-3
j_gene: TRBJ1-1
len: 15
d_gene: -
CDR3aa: CAISGKLSMNTEAFF
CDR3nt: TGTGCCATCAGTGGCAAACTATCGATGAACACTGAAGCTTTCTTT

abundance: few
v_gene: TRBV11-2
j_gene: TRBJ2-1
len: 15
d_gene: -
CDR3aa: CASSPTLRAGDEQFF
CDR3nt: TGTGCCAGCAGCCCCACGCTCCGGGCTGGCGATGAGCAGTTCTTC

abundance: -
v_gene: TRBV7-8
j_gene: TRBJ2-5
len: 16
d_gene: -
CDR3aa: CASSLVGLSLEETQYF
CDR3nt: TGTGCCAGCAGCTTAGTAGGACTAAGTCTAGAAGAGACCCAGTACTTC

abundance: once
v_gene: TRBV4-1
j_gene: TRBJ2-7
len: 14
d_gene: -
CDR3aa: CASSPGQAPDEQYF
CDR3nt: TGCGCCAGCAGCCCGGGGCAGGCCCCCGACGAGCAGTACTTC

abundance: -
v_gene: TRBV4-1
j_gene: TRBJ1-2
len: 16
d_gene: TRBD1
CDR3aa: CASSQNNRDRDYGYTF
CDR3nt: TGCGCCAGCAGCCAAAATAACCGGGACAGGGACTATGGCTACACCTTC

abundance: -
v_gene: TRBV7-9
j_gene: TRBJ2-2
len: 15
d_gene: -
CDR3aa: CASSLAYKDTGELFF
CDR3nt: TGTGCCAGCAGCTTAGCGTACAAAGACACCGGGGAGCTGTTTTTT

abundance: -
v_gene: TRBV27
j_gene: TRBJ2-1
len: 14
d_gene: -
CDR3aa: CASRPAVLDWEQFF
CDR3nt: TGTGCCAGCAGGCCGGCCGTTCTGGATTGGGAGCAGTTCTTC

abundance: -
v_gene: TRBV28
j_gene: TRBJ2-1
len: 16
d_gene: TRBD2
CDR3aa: CASKVVEAGSYNEQFF
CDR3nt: TGTGCCAGCAAAGTGGTGGAAGCGGGGTCCTACAATGAGCAGTTCTTC

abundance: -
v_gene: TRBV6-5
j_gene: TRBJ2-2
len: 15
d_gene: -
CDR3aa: CASSYSTGNTGELFF
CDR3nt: TGTGCCAGCAGTTACTCGACCGGGAACACCGGGGAGCTGTTTTTT

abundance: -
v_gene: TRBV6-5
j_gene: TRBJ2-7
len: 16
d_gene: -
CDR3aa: CASSYSGRGSSYEQYF
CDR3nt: TGTGCCAGCAGTTACTCAGGCCGGGGAAGCTCCTACGAGCAGTACTTC

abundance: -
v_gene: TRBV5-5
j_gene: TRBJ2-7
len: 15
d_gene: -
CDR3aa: CASSPMGPHPYEQYF
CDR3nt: TGTGCCAGCAGCCCGATGGGCCCGCACCCCTACGAGCAGTACTTC

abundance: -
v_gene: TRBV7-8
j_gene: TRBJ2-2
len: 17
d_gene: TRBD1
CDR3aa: CASSLKTGGFDTGELFF
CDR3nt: TGTGCCAGCAGCTTAAAGACAGGGGGTTTTGACACCGGGGAGCTGTTTTTT

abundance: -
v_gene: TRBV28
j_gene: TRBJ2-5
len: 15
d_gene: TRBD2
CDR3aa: CASRPRLAGGETQYF
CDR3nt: TGTGCCAGCAGGCCCCGACTAGCGGGCGGGGAGACCCAGTACTTC

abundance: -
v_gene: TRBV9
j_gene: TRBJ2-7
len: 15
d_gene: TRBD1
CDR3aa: CASSASGQGWDEQYF
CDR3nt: TGTGCCAGCAGCGCCTCGGGACAGGGTTGGGACGAGCAGTACTTC

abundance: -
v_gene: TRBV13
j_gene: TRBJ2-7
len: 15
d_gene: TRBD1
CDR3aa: CASSSFGTGGYEQYF
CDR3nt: TGTGCCAGCAGCTCCTTTGGGACAGGGGGCTACGAGCAGTACTTC

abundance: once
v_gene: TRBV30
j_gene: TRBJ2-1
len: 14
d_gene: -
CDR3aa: CAWSRGAGVNEQFF
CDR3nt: TGTGCCTGGAGTAGGGGGGCGGGGGTCAATGAGCAGTTCTTC

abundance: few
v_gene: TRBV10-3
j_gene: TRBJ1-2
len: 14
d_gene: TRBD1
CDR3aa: CAISDGQGRGGYTF
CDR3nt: TGTGCCATCAGTGATGGACAGGGTCGTGGCGGCTACACCTTC

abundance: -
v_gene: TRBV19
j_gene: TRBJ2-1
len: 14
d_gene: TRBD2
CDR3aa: CASSILGTSHEQFF
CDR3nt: TGTGCCAGTAGTATTCTAGGGACTAGCCATGAGCAGTTCTTC

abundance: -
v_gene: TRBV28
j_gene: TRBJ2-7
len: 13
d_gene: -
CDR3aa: CASSLPASYEQYF
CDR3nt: TGTGCCAGCAGTTTACCGGCTAGCTACGAGCAGTACTTC

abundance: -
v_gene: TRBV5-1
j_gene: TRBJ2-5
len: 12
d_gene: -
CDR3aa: CASRGGGETQYF
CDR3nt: TGCGCCAGCAGAGGTGGGGGAGAGACCCAGTACTTC

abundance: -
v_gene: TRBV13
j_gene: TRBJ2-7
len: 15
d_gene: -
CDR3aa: CASSPEGSGTYEQYF
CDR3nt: TGTGCCAGCAGCCCAGAGGGTAGCGGTACCTACGAGCAGTACTTC

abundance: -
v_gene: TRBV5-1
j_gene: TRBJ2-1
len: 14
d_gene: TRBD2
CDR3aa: CASSLAPAGGSQFF
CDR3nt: TGCGCCAGCAGCTTGGCACCTGCGGGAGGATCTCAGTTCTTC

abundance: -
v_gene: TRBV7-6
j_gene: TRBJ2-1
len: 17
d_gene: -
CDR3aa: CASSLISGGYRDNEQFF
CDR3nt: TGTGCCAGCAGCTTAATCTCGGGGGGCTATCGTGATAATGAGCAGTTCTTC

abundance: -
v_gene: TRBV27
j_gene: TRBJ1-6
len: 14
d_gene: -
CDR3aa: CASSSAGSFPSLHF
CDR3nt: TGTGCCAGCAGTTCGGCTGGGAGCTTCCCGTCCCTCCACTTT

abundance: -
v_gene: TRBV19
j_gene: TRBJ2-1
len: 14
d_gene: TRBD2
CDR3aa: CASSTGRGYNEQFF
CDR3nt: TGTGCCAGTAGTACGGGGCGGGGGTACAATGAGCAGTTCTTC